The clone carrying this T cell receptor beta chain was seen repeatedly, ten times or more. This sample was included in a study of regulatory T cells in long-lasting Graves disease. Background on the study: Graves' patients, diagnosed recently, had received antithyroid drugs under 3 months.

Both iRepertoire HTBI primers and Arm-PCR of CDR3 regions were used to build the TCR beta libraries. TCRdb called the multiplex PCR reads again in MiXCR, with one record for every CDR3 protein. The data contain over 350,000 distinct CDR3 sequences, roughly 15% of them singletons. The CDR3 extends over 16 amino acids. The V gene end was trimmed by 2 bases and the J gene end by 8 bases; junction bases not matched to a gene: 7. The sample's time point: newly diagnosed GD, antithyroid drugs for less than 3 months. There was RNA extracted from PBMCs, and the TCR library was made from it. These records were also assigned to another study, of T cells in Graves' hyperthyroidism and ophthalmopathy. That publication notes: Researchers defined stable Graves' hyperthyroidism as no ophthalmopathy progression within 18 months.

The sample was peripheral blood mononuclear cells (PBMCs), taken at new diagnosis, from a patient treated with antithyroid drugs. The origin of this receptor is a woman aged 45 to 65 with Graves disease. The chain couples TRBV12-3 or TRBV12-4 to TRBJ2-1, with TRBD2 identical over 12 bases. The CDR3 DNA sequence: TGTGCCAGCAGTTTATTGGCTAGCGGGGGGGGGTATGAGCAGTTCTTC. It is translated as CASSLLASGGGYEQFF.